The sequence of this T cell receptor (beta chain) was determined in a study of CD8 T cells in ankylosing spondylitis. Points from the study as a whole: Among TCR beta sequences, a motif of about 8 highly homologous variants appeared characteristic of ankylosing spondylitis blood.

This clonotype was counted ten times or more. Its target is not known. TCRdb reanalysed the 5' RACE reads using MiXCR and keeps one entry per CDR3 protein. The data contain around 150,000 distinct CDR3 sequences, about 7% of them seen just once; the ten biggest clones take up 12%. V dropped 2 bases and J dropped 0; count of bases not matched to a gene: 9. The germline V gene encodes CDR1 DFQATT and CDR2 SNEGSKA (reference sequence). The CDR3 consists of 16 residues. This TCR was recovered from a female donor with ankylosing spondylitis or in good health (not recorded which). The sample consisted of blood, either unsorted or a sorted T cell fraction (not recorded which). The genes are TRBV20-1 and TRBJ1-2; 7 positions agree with TRBD1. CDR3 coding DNA: TGCAGTGCTAGATCCCGAGGACAGGCCCCTAACTATGGCTACACCTTC. It yields the protein CSARSRGQAPNYGYTF.